These 32 T cell receptor beta chains were sequenced from one sample in a study of blood T cell repertoires in COVID-19. Assay: immunoSEQ multiplex PCR; the TCRdb copy retains only in-frame clones and omits some. Here the sample spans roughly 250,000 clones, about four fifths being singletons. Sequenced material: peripheral blood. The receptor set was obtained from a person aged 65 to 85 with COVID-19, enrolled during active disease.

The rearrangement joins TRBV5-1 to TRBJ1-2, with 9 nucleotides matching TRBD1. The CDR3 extends over 14 amino acids. V lost 3 bases to trimming and J lost 7 bases; unmatched junction nucleotides: 7. Germline lookup yields CDR1 SGHRS and CDR2 YFSETQ. The CDR3 spells CASSYEQGALGYTF. CDR3 nucleotide sequence: TGCGCCAGCAGCTACGAACAGGGGGCTCTTGGCTACACCTTC.

This chain links TRBV21-1 with TRBJ2-1; TRBD2, as called in the table, went unchecked against the DNA. TRBV21-1 is described as a pseudogene. This CDR3 is 19 amino acids long. Written as DNA, the CDR3 is TGTGCCAGCAGCAAAGAGTCATCAGGAGCGGAGGGTGACAAAGGGGAGCAGTTCTTC. Amino acid sequence: CASSKESSGAEGDKGEQFF.

Written as DNA, the CDR3 is TGTGCCATCCGAGGACAGGGTATAAACACCGGGGAGCTGTTTTTT. Protein: CAIRGQGINTGELFF. The chain combines TRBV10-3 with TRBJ2-2; 8 bases match TRBD1. Germline V CDR1 and CDR2: ENHRY, SYGVKD. J lost 2 bases, V lost 8 bases, and 7 bases had no gene match. The CDR3 contains 15 residues.

The gene calls are TRBV29-1 and TRBJ2-7, with unresolved D. CDR3 length: 12 amino acids. The germline CDR1 and CDR2 sequences are SQVTM and ANQGSEA. Between the trimmed V and J ends, which lost 4 bases and 0 bases, there was a span of 7 bases. CDR3 sequence reads: CSVALSSYEQYF. Written as DNA, the CDR3 is TGCAGCGTTGCACTGAGCTCCTACGAGCAGTACTTC.

This clone came up once. DNA for the CDR3: TGTGCCAGCAGTCTCACTAGCGGGAGTTACGAGCAGTACTTC. Translation gives CASSLTSGSYEQYF. The V gene is TRBV28, the J gene TRBJ2-7, with 11 bases identical to TRBD2. Germline lookup yields CDR1 MDHEN and CDR2 SYDVKM. This CDR3 region has 14 residues. Trimming removed 5 bases from V and 4 bases from J; junction bases left unmatched: 4. The complete variable domain, with remaining parts taken from reference TRBV28 and TRBJ2-7, reads DVKVTQSSRYLVKRTGEKVFLECVQDMDHENMFWYRQDPGLGLRLIYFSYDVKMKEKGDIPEGYSVSREKKERFSLILESASTNQTSMYLCASSLTSGSYEQYFGPGTRLTVT.

The genes are TRBV5-1 and TRBJ2-3, with 9 bases lining up with TRBD1. The CDR3 has 16 amino acids. In germline, CDR1 is SGHRS, CDR2 YFSETQ. The V and J ends lost 3 bases and 2 bases, in that order; junction bases with no gene match: 7. The CDR3 DNA is TGCGCCAGCAGCTGGGTGGGGACAGGGTCCACAGATACGCAGTATTTT. It codes for CASSWVGTGSTDTQYF.

The J gene is TRBJ1-6, the V gene TRBV2; 10 bases align to TRBD1. The CDR3 totals 18 residues. Germline V lookup: CDR1 SNHLY, CDR2 FYNNEI. The V gene end was trimmed by 6 bases and the J gene end by 8 bases; junction bases not matched to a gene: 16. CDR3 region: CASRGGQGPPGGDSPLHF. The DNA for the CDR3 is TGTGCCAGCAGGGGGGGACAGGGGCCGCCCGGGGGTGATTCACCCCTCCACTTT.

V and J are TRBV7-9 and TRBJ2-5; perhaps TRBD2 as D (6 bases). The CDR3 runs 14 residues. The germline gives CDR1 SEHNR, CDR2 FQNEAQ (reference sequence). The V and J ends lost 3 bases and 4 bases respectively, with 12 bases between them. This CDR3 is CASSLTGAGETQYF. The CDR3 DNA is TGTGCCAGCAGCTTGACGGGAGCGGGAGAGACCCAGTACTTC. The full variable domain, completed using reference TRBV7-9 and TRBJ2-5, is DTGVSQNPRHKITKRGQNVTFRCDPISEHNRLYWYRQTLGQGPEFLTYFQNEAQLEKSRLLSDRFSAERPKGSFSTLEIQRTEQGDSAMYLCASSLTGAGETQYFGPGTRLLVL.

The rearrangement uses TRBV7-2 and TRBJ2-4, with TRBD1 identical over 10 bases. J was trimmed by 9 bases and V by 1 base; bases with no gene match: 3. Germline V gives CDR1 SGHTA, CDR2 FQGNSA. CDR3 length: 14 residues. Here the CDR3 DNA reads TGTGCCAGCAGCTTAGTGGGACAGGGGATCATTCAGTACTTC. Translating it yields CASSLVGQGIIQYF.

This clone has just a few counts. This chain uses TRBV5-6 with TRBJ1-3, with a tentative D call TRBD1 (6 bases). The CDR3 consists of 15 residues. V dropped 5 bases and J dropped 0 bases, with 12 bases sitting between them. The germline V gene has CDR1 SGHDT and CDR2 YYEEEE. CDR3 coding DNA: TGTGCCAGCAGAGTACAGGGCTTCTCTGGAAACACCATATATTTT. Translation: CASRVQGFSGNTIYF.

The chain links TRBV13 to TRBJ1-1, with D possibly TRBD1 on 5 matching bases. Trimming removed 5 bases from V and 5 bases from J, with 15 bases in between. Per germline, CDR1 PRHDT and CDR2 FYEKMQ (reference sequence). This CDR3 contains 14 residues. In DNA form, the CDR3 reads TGTGCCAGCAGCCCAAGGACAACGAATACTGAAGCTTTCTTT. Its translation: CASSPRTTNTEAFF.

This clone was counted a few times. The V and J genes are TRBV11-2 and TRBJ2-1, with 7 bases fitting TRBD2. Germline V gene lookup returns CDR1 SGHAT and CDR2 FQNNGV. Germline trimming cut 2 bases from V and 8 bases from J; bases unmatched to any gene: 21. CDR3 size: 19 residues. The DNA of the CDR3 is TGTGCCAGCAGCTTATCAGAAAATGCGGCGGGAGCGCTTTTCGATGAGCAGTTCTTC. Amino acid sequence: CASSLSENAAGALFDEQFF.

The chain employs TRBV28 and TRBJ1-4; TRBD1 agrees at 9 bases. V lost 5 bases and J lost 7; bases outside the gene matches: 8. The CDR3 length is 15 residues. Germline V gene data show CDR1 as MDHEN and CDR2 as SYDVKM. The CDR3 DNA follows: TGTGCCAGCAGTAACTCCGGGACAGGGATTGAAAAACTGTTTTTT. It specifies CASSNSGTGIEKLFF.

This chain connects TRBV7-6 to TRBJ2-7; TRBD2 aligns across 13 bases. Germline values: CDR1 SGHVS, CDR2 FNYEAQ. Unmatched junction bases numbered 8, after V lost 0 bases and J lost 6 bases. The CDR3 spans 17 residues. CDR3 sequence: CASSLAPGLAGVGEQYF. DNA of the CDR3: TGTGCCAGCAGCTTAGCGCCCGGACTAGCGGGAGTGGGCGAGCAGTACTTC. Looking up the rest from reference TRBV7-6 and TRBJ2-7 gives the full variable domain: GAGVSQSPRYKVTKRGQDVALRCDPISGHVSLYWYRQALGQGPEFLTYFNYEAQQDKSGLPNDRFSAERPEGSISTLTIQRTEQRDSAMYRCASSLAPGLAGVGEQYFGPGTRLTVT.

This chain links TRBV4-2 with TRBJ2-5; TRBD2 aligns across 7 bases. J lost 5 bases, V lost 0 bases, and 12 bases had no gene match. The CDR3 contains 17 residues. Germline loops: CDR1 LGHNA, CDR2 YNFKEQ. The CDR3 nucleotides are TGTGCCAGCAGCCAAGATGGTGCCGGCGGGAGTGGTGAGACCCAGTACTTC. Translation: CASSQDGAGGSGETQYF.

The table lists this clone with a count of one. The J gene is TRBJ1-1, the V gene TRBV6-2 or TRBV6-3, with 12 bases that match TRBD1. Germline V gene lookup returns CDR1 MNHEY and CDR2 SVGEGT. There are 18 residues in the CDR3. The junction had 16 bases not matched to a gene; V was cut back by 7 bases and J by 4 bases. CDR3 protein: CASNPGQGAYGWVTEAFF. Written as DNA, the CDR3 is TGTGCCAGCAACCCGGGACAGGGGGCGTACGGGTGGGTCACTGAAGCTTTCTTT.

This chain joins TRBV15 and TRBJ2-2, with 8 bases identical to TRBD1. The V and J ends lost 1 base and 7 bases, in that order; junction bases with no gene match: 5. The CDR3 spans 15 residues. Germline V lookup: CDR1 LNHNV, CDR2 YYDKDF (reference sequence). The CDR3 DNA reads as TGTGCCACCAGCAGAGGCAGGGGGCACAGCGGGGAGCTGTTTTTT. This translates into CATSRGRGHSGELFF.

This chain connects TRBV3-1 (or the pseudogene TRBV3-2) to TRBJ2-1, with D perhaps TRBD1 (5 bases). The CDR3 has 20 amino acids. The germline gives CDR1 LGHDT, CDR2 YNNKEL (reference sequence). V lost 2 bases to trimming and J lost 5 bases, with 28 bases between them. DNA of the CDR3: TGTGCCAGCAGCCAAAACGGACACCGTACCTTTATTTTCCTAAACAATGAGCAGTTCTTC. This gives the protein CASSQNGHRTFIFLNNEQFF.

The rearrangement uses TRBV18 and TRBJ2-1; 7 nucleotides line up with TRBD2. CDR1 and CDR2 from the germline V gene are KGHSH and LQKENI. CDR3 length: 13 residues. J lost 14 bases, V lost 2 bases, and 9 bases had no gene match. CDR3 loop: CASSPFGREEEFF. The CDR3 bases are TGTGCCAGCTCACCATTCGGACGGGAGGAAGAGTTCTTC.

The chain couples TRBV11-2 to TRBJ2-3; 12 nucleotides line up with TRBD2. Germline V CDR1 and CDR2: SGHAT, FQNNGV. This CDR3 has 17 amino acids. Unmatched junction bases numbered 2, after V lost 1 base and J lost 0 bases. The CDR3 sequence is CASSLGTSGASTDTQYF. CDR3 nucleotides: TGTGCCAGCAGCTTAGGGACTAGCGGGGCTAGCACAGATACGCAGTATTTT.

CDR3 in DNA: TGTGCCAGCAGTACACAGGGGGACACTGAAGCTTTCTTT. This gives the protein CASSTQGDTEAFF. The chain recombines TRBV6-5 with TRBJ1-1, with 8 positions matching TRBD1. This CDR3 contains 13 residues. CDR1 is MNHEY, CDR2 SVGAGI, per germline. With 5 bases clipped from V and 3 bases from J, the junction kept 2 bases outside the gene matches.

The rearrangement uses TRBV5-1 and TRBJ2-1; 8 bases map to TRBD1. The trim removed 4 bases at V and 0 bases at J, leaving 15 bases unmatched. This CDR3 is built from 19 residues. Germline CDR1 reads SGHRS; CDR2 reads YFSETQ. The CDR3 DNA reads TGCGCCAGCAGCCGTCGACCCTATCGGACAGGGACCTCCTACAATGAGCAGTTCTTC. Translated: CASSRRPYRTGTSYNEQFF.

This clone was observed a handful of times. The rearrangement uses TRBV11-1 and TRBJ2-7; 14 nucleotides agree with TRBD2. Germline V CDR1 and CDR2: SGHAT, FQDESV (reference sequence). This CDR3 comprises 15 residues. The J segment lost 2 bases and the V segment lost 5 bases, leaving 2 bases of the junction unmatched. The CDR3 is CASSQTSGGAYEQYF. The CDR3 DNA reads TGTGCCAGCAGCCAGACTAGCGGGGGGGCCTACGAGCAGTACTTC.

The gene calls are TRBV18 and TRBJ1-6; TRBD1 matches 7 bases. J lost 4 bases, V lost 4 bases, and 7 bases had no gene match. The CDR3 runs 16 residues. The germline CDR1 and CDR2 sequences are KGHSH and LQKENI. The CDR3 spells CASSRRDRLYNSPLHF. In nucleotides, the CDR3 is TGTGCCAGCTCACGACGGGACAGACTATATAATTCACCCCTCCACTTT.

The chain links TRBV7-2 to TRBJ2-2; D is ambiguous. Trimming took 0 bases from V and 3 from J, leaving 11 bases between them. Germline CDR1 reads SGHTA; CDR2 reads FQGNSA. The CDR3 has 16 amino acids. The CDR3, as DNA: TGTGCCAGCAGCTTAGCGCCATTACAAGACACCGGGGAGCTGTTTTTT. Amino acids: CASSLAPLQDTGELFF.

The rearrangement links TRBV11-2 to TRBJ2-7; D possibly corresponds to TRBD1 (5 bases). Trimming cost V 0 bases and J 0 bases, with 9 bases left between them. This CDR3 is 15 amino acids long. Per the germline V gene, CDR1 is SGHAT and CDR2 is FQNNGV. The CDR3 coding sequence is TGTGCCAGCAGCTTAGACCCAGGGTTCTCCTACGAGCAGTACTTC. It is translated as CASSLDPGFSYEQYF.

The V and J genes are TRBV7-3 and TRBJ1-3; D perhaps matches TRBD1 (6 bases). CDR1 and CDR2 (germline): SGHTA, FQGTGA. CDR3 length equals 14 residues. The germline V and J ends were trimmed by 6 bases and 3 bases, with 12 bases remaining between them. Here the CDR3 DNA reads TGTGCCAGCAGTTACAGGGAGGGTGGAAACACCATATATTTT. Protein: CASSYREGGNTIYF.

The chain has TRBV28 and TRBJ1-1; D is unresolved. Trimming left V 8 bases short and J 5 bases short, with 9 bases between. CDR3 length equals 11 residues. Germline V CDR1 and CDR2: MDHEN, SYDVKM. CDR3 DNA: TGTGCCAGCCGGTTGTGGACTGAAGCTTTCTTT. It codes for CASRLWTEAFF.

This chain joins TRBV6-2 or TRBV6-3 and TRBJ2-4, with D possibly being TRBD1 (6 bases). The CDR3 has 14 residues. Germline CDR1 is MNHEY and CDR2 is SVGEGT. Trimming stripped 5 bases from V and 4 bases from J, with 12 bases between. The CDR3 nucleotides read TGTGCCAGCAGTACAGACAGGCCAAAAAACATTCAGTACTTC. Protein product: CASSTDRPKNIQYF.

The chain uses TRBV19 and TRBJ1-1, with D tentatively TRBD1 (5 bases). CDR1 and CDR2 from the germline V gene are LNHDA and SQIVND (reference sequence). This CDR3 has 14 amino acids. V was clipped by 7 bases and J by 6 bases, with 18 bases between them. The CDR3 coding sequence is TGTGCCAGTATGGATCGGGGGGGAATCGCTGAAGCTTTCTTT. Translation gives CASMDRGGIAEAFF.

In the case of this clone: This specimen includes other DNA sequences encoding the same CDR3. This chain uses TRBV7-3 with TRBJ2-5; perhaps TRBD1 as D (6 bases). V shed 0 bases and J shed 4 bases, with 6 bases lying between them. Germline V gene lookup returns CDR1 SGHTA and CDR2 FQGTGA. The CDR3 extends over 13 amino acids. CDR3: CASSLTGGETQYF. The CDR3 DNA reads TGTGCCAGCAGCTTAACAGGGGGAGAGACCCAGTACTTC.

The V call is TRBV7-2, the J call TRBJ1-5, with 7 positions matching TRBD1. The ends lost 0 bases at V and 5 bases at J; junction bases unmatched: 4. CDR3 size: 15 residues. The germline CDR1 and CDR2 sequences are SGHTA and FQGNSA. The CDR3 DNA reads as TGTGCCAGCAGCTTAGCGTCAGGGGGGCATCAGCCCCAGCATTTT. It yields the protein CASSLASGGHQPQHF.